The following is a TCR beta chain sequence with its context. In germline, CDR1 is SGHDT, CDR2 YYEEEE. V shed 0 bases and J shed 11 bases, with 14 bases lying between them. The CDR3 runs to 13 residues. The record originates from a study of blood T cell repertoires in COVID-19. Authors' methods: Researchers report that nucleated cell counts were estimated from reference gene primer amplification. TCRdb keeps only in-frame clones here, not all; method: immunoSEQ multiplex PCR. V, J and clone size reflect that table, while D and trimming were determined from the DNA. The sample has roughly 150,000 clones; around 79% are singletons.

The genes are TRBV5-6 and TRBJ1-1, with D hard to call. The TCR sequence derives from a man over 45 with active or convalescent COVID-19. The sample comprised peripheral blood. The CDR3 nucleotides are TGTGCCAGCAGCTTGGTAACTGATTCTATGGCTTTCTTT. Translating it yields CASSLVTDSMAFF.